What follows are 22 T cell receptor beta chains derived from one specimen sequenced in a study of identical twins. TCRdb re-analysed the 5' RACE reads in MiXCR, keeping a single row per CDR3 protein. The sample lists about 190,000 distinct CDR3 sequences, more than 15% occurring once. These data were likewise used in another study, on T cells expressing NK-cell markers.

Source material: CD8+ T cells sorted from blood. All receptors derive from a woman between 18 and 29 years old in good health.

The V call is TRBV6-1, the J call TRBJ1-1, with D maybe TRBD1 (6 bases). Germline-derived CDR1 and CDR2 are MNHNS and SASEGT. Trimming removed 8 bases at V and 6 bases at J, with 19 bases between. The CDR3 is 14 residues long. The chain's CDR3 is CASFRQESYAEAFF. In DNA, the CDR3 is TGTGCCAGCTTTAGACAGGAGTCGTACGCTGAAGCTTTCTTT.

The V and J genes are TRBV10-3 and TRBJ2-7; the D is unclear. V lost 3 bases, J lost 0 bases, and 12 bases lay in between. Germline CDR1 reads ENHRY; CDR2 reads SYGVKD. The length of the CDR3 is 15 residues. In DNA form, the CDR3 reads TGTGCCATCAGTGACAGCCCCTTCCTCTCCTACGAGCAGTACTTC. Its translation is CAISDSPFLSYEQYF.

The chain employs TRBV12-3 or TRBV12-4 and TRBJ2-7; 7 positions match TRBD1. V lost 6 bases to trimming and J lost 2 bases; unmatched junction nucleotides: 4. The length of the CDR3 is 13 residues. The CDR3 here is CASSRQGPYEQYF. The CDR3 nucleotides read TGTGCCAGCAGCCGACAGGGCCCCTACGAGCAGTACTTC.

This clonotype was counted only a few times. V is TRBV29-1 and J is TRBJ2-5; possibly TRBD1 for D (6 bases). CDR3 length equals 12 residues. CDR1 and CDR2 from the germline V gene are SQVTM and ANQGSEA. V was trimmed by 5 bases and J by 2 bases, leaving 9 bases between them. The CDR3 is CSVPDSQETQYF. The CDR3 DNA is TGCAGCGTTCCGGACAGTCAAGAGACCCAGTACTTC.

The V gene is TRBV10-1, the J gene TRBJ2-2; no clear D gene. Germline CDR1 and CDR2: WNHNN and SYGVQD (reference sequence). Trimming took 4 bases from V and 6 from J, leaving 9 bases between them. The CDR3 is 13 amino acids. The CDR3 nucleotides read TGCGCCAGCAGTGGGGGTCTCGCCGGGGAGCTGTTTTTT. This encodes CASSGGLAGELFF.

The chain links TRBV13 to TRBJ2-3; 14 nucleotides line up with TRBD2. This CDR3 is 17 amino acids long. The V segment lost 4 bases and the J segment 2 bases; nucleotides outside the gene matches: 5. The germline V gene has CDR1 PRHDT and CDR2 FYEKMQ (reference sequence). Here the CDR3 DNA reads TGTGCCAGCAGCTATCCGACTAGCGGGGGGGCCACAGATACGCAGTATTTT. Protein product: CASSYPTSGGATDTQYF. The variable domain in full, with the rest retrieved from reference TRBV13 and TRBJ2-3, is AAGVIQSPRHLIKEKRETATLKCYPIPRHDTVYWYQQGPGQDPQFLISFYEKMQSDKGSIPDRFSAQQFSDYHSELNMSSLELGDSALYFCASSYPTSGGATDTQYFGPGTRLTVL.

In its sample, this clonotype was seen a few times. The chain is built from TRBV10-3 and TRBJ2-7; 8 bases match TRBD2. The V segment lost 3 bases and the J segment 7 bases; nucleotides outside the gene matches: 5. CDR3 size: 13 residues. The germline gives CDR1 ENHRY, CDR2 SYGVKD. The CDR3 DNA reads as TGTGCCATCAGTGACGGGAGGGCGGGAGAGCAGTACTTC. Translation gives CAISDGRAGEQYF.

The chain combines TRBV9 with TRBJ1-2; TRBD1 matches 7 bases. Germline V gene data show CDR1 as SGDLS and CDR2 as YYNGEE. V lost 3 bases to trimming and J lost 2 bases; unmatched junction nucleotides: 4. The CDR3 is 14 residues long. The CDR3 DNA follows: TGTGCCAGCAGCGATCCGGGACAGAACTATGGCTACACCTTC. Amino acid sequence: CASSDPGQNYGYTF.

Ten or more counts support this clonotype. In nucleotides, the CDR3 is TGTGCCACCTCTAGCGGGAAAATCGAGCAGTACTTC. This translates into CATSSGKIEQYF. The chain couples TRBV5-6 to TRBJ2-7; TRBD2 matches 9 bases. Germline lookup yields CDR1 SGHDT and CDR2 YYEEEE. Germline trimming cut 9 bases from V and 6 bases from J; bases unmatched to any gene: 7. This CDR3 is 12 amino acids long.

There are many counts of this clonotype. The CDR3 bases are TGCAGTGCTGACGCCGGGACTAGCTCCTACAATGAGCAGTTCTTC. Translating gives CSADAGTSSYNEQFF. V usage is TRBV20-1 and J usage is TRBJ2-1, with 8 bases matching TRBD2. This CDR3 spans 15 amino acids. V lost 5 bases, J lost 0 bases, and 6 bases stayed unmatched. Germline CDR1 DFQATT, CDR2 SNEGSKA (reference sequence).

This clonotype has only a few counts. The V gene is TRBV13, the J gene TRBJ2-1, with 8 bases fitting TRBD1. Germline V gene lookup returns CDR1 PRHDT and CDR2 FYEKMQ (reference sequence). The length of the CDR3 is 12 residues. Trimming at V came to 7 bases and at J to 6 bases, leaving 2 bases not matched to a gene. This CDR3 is CASKTGGNEQFF. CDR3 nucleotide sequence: TGTGCCAGCAAAACAGGGGGCAATGAGCAGTTCTTC.

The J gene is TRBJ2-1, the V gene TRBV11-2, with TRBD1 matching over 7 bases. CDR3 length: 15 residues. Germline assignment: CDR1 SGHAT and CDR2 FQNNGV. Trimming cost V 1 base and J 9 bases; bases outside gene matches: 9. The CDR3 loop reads CASSLARGTAGEQFF. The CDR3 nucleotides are TGTGCCAGCAGCTTAGCCAGGGGGACCGCGGGTGAGCAGTTCTTC.

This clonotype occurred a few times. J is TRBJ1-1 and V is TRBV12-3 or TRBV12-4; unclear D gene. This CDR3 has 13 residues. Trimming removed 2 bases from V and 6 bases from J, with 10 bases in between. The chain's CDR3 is CASSLLWPAEAFF. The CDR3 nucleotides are TGTGCCAGCAGTTTATTATGGCCCGCTGAAGCTTTCTTT.

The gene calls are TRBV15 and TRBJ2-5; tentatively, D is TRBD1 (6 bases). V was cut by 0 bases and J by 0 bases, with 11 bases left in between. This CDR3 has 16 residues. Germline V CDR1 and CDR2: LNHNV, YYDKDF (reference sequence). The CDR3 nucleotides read TGTGCCACCAGCAGAGATCAGGGGCCCTACCAAGAGACCCAGTACTTC. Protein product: CATSRDQGPYQETQYF.

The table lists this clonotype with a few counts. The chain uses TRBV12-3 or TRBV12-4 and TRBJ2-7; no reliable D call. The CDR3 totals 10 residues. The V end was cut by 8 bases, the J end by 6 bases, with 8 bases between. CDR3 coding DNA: TGTGCCAGCGGGATTGGCGAGCAGTACTTC. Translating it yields CASGIGEQYF.

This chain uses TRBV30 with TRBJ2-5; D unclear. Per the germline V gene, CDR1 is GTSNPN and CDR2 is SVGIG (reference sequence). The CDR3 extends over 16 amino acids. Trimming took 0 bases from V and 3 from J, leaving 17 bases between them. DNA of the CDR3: TGTGCCTGGAGTGTACGGCCAGGCAGACATGAAGAGACCCAGTACTTC. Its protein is CAWSVRPGRHEETQYF.

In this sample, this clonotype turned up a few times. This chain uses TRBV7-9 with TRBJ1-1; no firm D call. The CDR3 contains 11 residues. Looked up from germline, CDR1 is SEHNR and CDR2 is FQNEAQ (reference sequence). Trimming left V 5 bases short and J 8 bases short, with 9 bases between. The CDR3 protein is CASSATREAFF. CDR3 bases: TGTGCCAGCAGCGCAACCAGAGAAGCTTTCTTT.

The CDR3 reads CASSEGRYGYTF. The DNA of the CDR3 is TGTGCCAGCAGCGAAGGACGGTATGGCTACACCTTC. This sequence joins TRBV9 and TRBJ1-2; D is unclear. Trimming left V 3 bases short and J 5 bases short, with 8 bases between. There are 12 residues in the CDR3. Germline loops: CDR1 SGDLS, CDR2 YYNGEE. Drawing the rest from reference TRBV9 and TRBJ1-2, the complete variable domain is DSGVTQTPKHLITATGQRVTLRCSPRSGDLSVYWYQQSLDQGLQFLIQYYNGEERAKGNILERFSAQQFPDLHSELNLSSLELGDSALYFCASSEGRYGYTFGSGTRLTVV.

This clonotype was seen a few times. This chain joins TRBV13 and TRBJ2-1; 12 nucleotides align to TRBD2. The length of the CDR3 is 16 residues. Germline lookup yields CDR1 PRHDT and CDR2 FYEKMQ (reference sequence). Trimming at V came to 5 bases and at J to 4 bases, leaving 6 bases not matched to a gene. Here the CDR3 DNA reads TGTGCCAGCAGCCGTCTAGCGGGGGGGGGATACAATGAGCAGTTCTTC. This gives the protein CASSRLAGGGYNEQFF.

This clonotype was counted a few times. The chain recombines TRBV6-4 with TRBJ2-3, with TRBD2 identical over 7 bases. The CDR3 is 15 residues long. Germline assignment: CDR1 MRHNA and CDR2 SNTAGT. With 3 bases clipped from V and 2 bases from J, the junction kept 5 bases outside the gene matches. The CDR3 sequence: CASSEAGLLTDTQYF. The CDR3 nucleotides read TGTGCCAGCAGTGAGGCGGGACTACTCACAGATACGCAGTATTTT.

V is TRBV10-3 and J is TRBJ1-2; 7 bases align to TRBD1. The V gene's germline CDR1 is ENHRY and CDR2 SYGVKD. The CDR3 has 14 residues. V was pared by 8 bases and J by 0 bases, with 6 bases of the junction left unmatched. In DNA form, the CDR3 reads TGTGCCATCGGGGATGGGACAGCTAACTATGGCTACACCTTC. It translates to CAIGDGTANYGYTF.

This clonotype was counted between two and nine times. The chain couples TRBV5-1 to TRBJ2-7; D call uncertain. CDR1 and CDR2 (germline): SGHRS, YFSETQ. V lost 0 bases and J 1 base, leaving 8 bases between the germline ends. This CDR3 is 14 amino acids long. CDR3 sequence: CASSLEAVSYEQYF. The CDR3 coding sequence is TGCGCCAGCAGCTTGGAGGCAGTGTCCTACGAGCAGTACTTC.